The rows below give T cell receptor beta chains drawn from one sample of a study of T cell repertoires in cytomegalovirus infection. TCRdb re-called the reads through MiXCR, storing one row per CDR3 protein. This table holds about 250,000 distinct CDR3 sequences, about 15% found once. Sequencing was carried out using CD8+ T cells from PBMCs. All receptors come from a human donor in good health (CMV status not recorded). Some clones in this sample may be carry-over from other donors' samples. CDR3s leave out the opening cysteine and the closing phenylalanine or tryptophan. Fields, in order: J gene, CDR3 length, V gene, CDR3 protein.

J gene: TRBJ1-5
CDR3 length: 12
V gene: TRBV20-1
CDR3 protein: SAWDRGLNQPQH

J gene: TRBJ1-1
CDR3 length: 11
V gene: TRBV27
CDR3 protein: ASSFTTNTEAF

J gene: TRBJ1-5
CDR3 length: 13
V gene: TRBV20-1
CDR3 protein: SARGGGFDSQPQH

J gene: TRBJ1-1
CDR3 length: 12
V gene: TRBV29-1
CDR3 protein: SVEAPDRNTEAF

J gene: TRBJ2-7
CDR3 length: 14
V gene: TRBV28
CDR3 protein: ASSLGEAGRGDEQY

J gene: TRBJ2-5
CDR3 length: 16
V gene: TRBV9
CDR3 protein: ASSVSYLSDSPQETQY

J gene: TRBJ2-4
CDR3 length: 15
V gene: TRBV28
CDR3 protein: ASSSPGQGNTKNIQY

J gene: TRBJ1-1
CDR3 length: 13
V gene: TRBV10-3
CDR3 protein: AISKTGNPNTEAF

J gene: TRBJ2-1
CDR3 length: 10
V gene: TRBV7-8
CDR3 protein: ASSLLNNEQF

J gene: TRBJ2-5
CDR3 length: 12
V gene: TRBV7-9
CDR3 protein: ASRREGGEETQY

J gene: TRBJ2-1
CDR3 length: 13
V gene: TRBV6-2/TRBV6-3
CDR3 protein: ASSPTGLAYNEQF

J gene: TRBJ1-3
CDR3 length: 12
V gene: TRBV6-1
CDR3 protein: ASSEAGSGNTIY

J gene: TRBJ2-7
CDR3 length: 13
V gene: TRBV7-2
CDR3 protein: ASSPTGLLSYEQY

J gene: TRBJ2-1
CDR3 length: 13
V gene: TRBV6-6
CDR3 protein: ASSYELTTYNEQF

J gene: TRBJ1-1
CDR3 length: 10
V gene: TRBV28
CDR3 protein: ASSLRDREAF

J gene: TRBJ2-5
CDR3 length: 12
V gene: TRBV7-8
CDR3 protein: ASSLRQGVETQY

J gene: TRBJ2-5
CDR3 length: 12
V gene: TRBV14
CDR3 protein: ASSQEGLGETQY

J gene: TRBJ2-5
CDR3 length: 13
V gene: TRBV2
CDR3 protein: ASSERNRAQETQY

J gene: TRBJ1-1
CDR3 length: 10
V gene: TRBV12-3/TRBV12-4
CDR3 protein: ASSLSGTEAF

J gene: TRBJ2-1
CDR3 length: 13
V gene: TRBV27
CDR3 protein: ASSLIAGGYNEQF

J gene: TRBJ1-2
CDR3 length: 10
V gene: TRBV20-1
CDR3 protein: SAYQANDGYT

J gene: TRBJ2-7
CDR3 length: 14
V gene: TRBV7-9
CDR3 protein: ASSLAFSWTNYEQY

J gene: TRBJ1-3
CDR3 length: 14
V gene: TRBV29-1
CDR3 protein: SVESREGFSGNTIY

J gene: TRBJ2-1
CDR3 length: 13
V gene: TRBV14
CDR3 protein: ASSLPGGPYNEQF

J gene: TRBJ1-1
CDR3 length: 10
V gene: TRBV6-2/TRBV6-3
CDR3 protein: ASSYSNLEAF

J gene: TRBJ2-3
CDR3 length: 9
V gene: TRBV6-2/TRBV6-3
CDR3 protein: ATYGGDTQY

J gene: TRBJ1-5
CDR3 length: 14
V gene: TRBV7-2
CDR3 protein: ASSLAGRGAGQPQH

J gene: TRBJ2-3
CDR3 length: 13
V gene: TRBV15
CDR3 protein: ATSPRRLGTDTQY

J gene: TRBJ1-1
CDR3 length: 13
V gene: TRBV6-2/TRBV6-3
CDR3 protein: ASSYIGFPNTEAF

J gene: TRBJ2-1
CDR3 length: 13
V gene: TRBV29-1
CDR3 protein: SAQGLAGIDNEQF

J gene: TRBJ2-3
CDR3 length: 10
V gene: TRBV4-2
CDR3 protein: ASSGEGDTQY

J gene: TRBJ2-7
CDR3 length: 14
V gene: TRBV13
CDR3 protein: ASSHRGAGLGYEQY

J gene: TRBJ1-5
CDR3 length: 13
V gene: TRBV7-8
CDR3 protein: ASSLGHRDNQPQH

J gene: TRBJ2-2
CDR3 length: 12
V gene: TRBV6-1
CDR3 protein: ATRGPDRTGELF

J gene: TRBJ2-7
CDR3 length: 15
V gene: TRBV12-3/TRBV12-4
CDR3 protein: ASRPGTSSGFTYEQY

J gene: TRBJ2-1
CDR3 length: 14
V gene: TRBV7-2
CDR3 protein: ASSLVEQLPFNEQF

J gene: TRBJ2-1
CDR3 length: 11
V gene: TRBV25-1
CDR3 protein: ASSLGDHNEQF

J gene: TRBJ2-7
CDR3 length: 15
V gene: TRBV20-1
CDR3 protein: SARDSDSPGSPYEQY

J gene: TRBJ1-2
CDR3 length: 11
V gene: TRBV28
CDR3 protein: ASSPRNEGGYT

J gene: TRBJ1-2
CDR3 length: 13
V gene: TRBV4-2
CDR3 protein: ASSQPGTGAWGYT

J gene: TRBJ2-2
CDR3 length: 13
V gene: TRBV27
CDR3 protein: ASNDRKTNTGELF

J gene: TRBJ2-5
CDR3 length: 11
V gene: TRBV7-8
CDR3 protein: ASSYGSGETQY

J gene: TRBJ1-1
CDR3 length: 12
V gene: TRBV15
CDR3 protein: ATSSGKMNTEAF

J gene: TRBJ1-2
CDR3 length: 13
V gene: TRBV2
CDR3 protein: ASSVGDRSSYGYT

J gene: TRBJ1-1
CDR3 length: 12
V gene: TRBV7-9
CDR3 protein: ASSSDRGRAEAF

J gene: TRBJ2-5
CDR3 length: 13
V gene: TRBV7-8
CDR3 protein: ASRERPRLQETQY